The 21 T cell receptor beta chains reported below all come from one sample, sequenced in a study of T cell repertoires in cytomegalovirus infection. TCRdb independently ran MiXCR on the reads; one entry per CDR3 protein. This table has some 700,000 distinct CDR3 sequences, 33% appearing once. The antigens for these receptors are not known. Specimen: cultured PBMCs, collected from culture after CMV antigen stimulation. The receptors come from a human donor in good health (CMV status not recorded). Some clones in this sample may be carry-over from other donors' samples.

The sample holds a few counts of this clonotype. The DNA of the CDR3 is TGTGCCAGCAGTGCGAAGGTTTGGGCCGAAGCTTTCTTT. The encoded protein is CASSAKVWAEAFF. This chain joins TRBV2 and TRBJ1-1; unclear D gene. CDR1 and CDR2 (germline): SNHLY, FYNNEI. This CDR3 is built from 13 residues. V gave up 4 bases and J gave up 8 bases, with 14 bases separating them.

This clonotype has only a few counts. The chain has TRBV6-5 and TRBJ1-6; perhaps TRBD1 as D (5 bases). V gave up 10 bases and J gave up 4 bases, with 14 bases separating them. The germline CDR1 and CDR2 sequences are MNHEY and SVGAGI. The CDR3 covers 14 residues. The CDR3 sequence is CATNRGGYNSPLHF. The CDR3 coding sequence is TGTGCCACCAACCGCGGGGGGTATAATTCACCCCTCCACTTT.

This sequence joins TRBV27 and TRBJ2-7, with 8 bases matching TRBD2. CDR3 length: 17 residues. CDR1 and CDR2 (germline): MNHEY, SMNVEV (reference sequence). Trimming at V came to 2 bases and at J to 5 bases, leaving 14 bases not matched to a gene. The CDR3: CASSLRGPGLGADEQYF. CDR3 DNA sequence: TGTGCCAGCAGTTTAAGGGGACCGGGACTAGGGGCGGACGAGCAGTACTTC.

CDR3 residues: CAISEAYGNTIYF. The DNA for the CDR3 is TGTGCCATCAGTGAGGCTTATGGAAACACCATATATTTT. This sequence joins TRBV10-3 and TRBJ1-3; D is unclear. Germline V gene data show CDR1 as ENHRY and CDR2 as SYGVKD. Trimming left V 2 bases short and J 3 bases short, with 5 bases between. This CDR3 has 13 residues.

The chain joins TRBV4-3 to TRBJ2-3; D is possibly TRBD1 (6 bases). V was clipped by 0 bases and J by 1 base, with 11 bases between them. Germline-derived CDR1 and CDR2 are LGHNA and YSLEER. CDR3 length: 16 amino acids. CDR3 sequence (DNA): TGCGCCAGCAGCCAAGATGGGCCAGGGGGCACAGATACGCAGTATTTT. The encoded protein is CASSQDGPGGTDTQYF.

V usage is TRBV7-9 and J usage is TRBJ1-4; TRBD1 is a possible D gene (5 bases). The CDR3 totals 15 residues. Germline loops: CDR1 SEHNR, CDR2 FQNEAQ (reference sequence). V was clipped by 5 bases and J by 7 bases, with 17 bases between them. CDR3 nucleotide sequence: TGTGCCAGCAGCCCTTGGGAGGGACCGGGTGAAAAACTGTTTTTT. Translated: CASSPWEGPGEKLFF.

To note about this clonotype: The junction differs from germline at one of its ends, possibly a read error. V is TRBV7-4 and J is TRBJ2-5, with 10 bases identical to TRBD1. There are 15 residues in the CDR3. In germline, CDR1 is SGHVT, CDR2 SQSDAQ. Here the CDR3 DNA reads TGTGCCTGCAGCTTTCTGGGACAGGGGCCTGAGACCCAGTACTTC. It yields the protein CACSFLGQGPETQYF.

This clonotype was seen only a few times. The chain is built from TRBV7-9 and TRBJ2-7, with D tentatively TRBD1 (5 bases). CDR1 is SEHNR and CDR2 is FQNEAQ in the germline V gene (reference sequence). The germline V and J ends were trimmed by 4 bases and 5 bases, with 15 bases remaining between them. The CDR3 contains 14 residues. The CDR3 region is CASSSPQGFHEQYF. CDR3 DNA sequence: TGTGCCAGCAGCTCCCCCCAGGGTTTCCACGAGCAGTACTTC.

This sequence joins TRBV7-9 and TRBJ2-2; D possibly corresponds to TRBD2 (5 bases). V lost 4 bases and J 1 base, leaving 7 bases between the germline ends. The CDR3 sequence is 14 residues long. The V gene's germline CDR1 is SEHNR and CDR2 FQNEAQ (reference sequence). This CDR3 reads CASSSEGNTGELFF. For the CDR3, the DNA is TGTGCCAGCAGCTCCGAGGGGAACACCGGGGAGCTGTTTTTT.

This clonotype occurred a few times. The J gene is TRBJ1-2, the V gene TRBV10-1; D call uncertain. The V end lost 8 bases, the J end lost 2 bases, and 15 bases lay between the germline ends. The CDR3 extends over 14 amino acids. From germline, CDR1 is WNHNN and CDR2 SYGVQD (reference sequence). This CDR3 reads CASRTRDPNYGYTF. The CDR3 DNA sequence: TGCGCCAGCCGTACCAGAGATCCCAACTATGGCTACACCTTC.

The rearrangement joins TRBV5-1 to TRBJ2-3, with D uncertain. The CDR3 totals 14 residues. V gave up 2 bases and J gave up 8 bases, with 15 bases separating them. Germline V gives CDR1 SGHRS, CDR2 YFSETQ. The CDR3 sequence is CASSLGPDFGTQYF. The CDR3 DNA reads as TGCGCCAGCAGCTTAGGTCCGGATTTCGGTACGCAGTATTTT. Drawing the rest from reference TRBV5-1 and TRBJ2-3, the complete variable domain is KAGVTQTPRYLIKTRGQQVTLSCSPISGHRSVSWYQQTPGQGLQFLFEYFSETQRNKGNFPGRFSGRQFSNSRSEMNVSTLELGDSALYLCASSLGPDFGTQYFGPGTRLTVL.

The chain carries TRBV2 and TRBJ1-5, with D possibly matching TRBD1 (6 bases). The V end was cut by 7 bases, the J end by 3 bases, with 10 bases between. The CDR3 sequence is 13 residues long. Germline CDR1 reads SNHLY; CDR2 reads FYNNEI. The CDR3 sequence is CASIRDTNQPQHF. Here the CDR3 DNA reads TGTGCCAGCATCCGGGACACCAATCAGCCCCAGCATTTT.

This clonotype was observed a handful of times. The gene calls are TRBV6-2 or TRBV6-3 and TRBJ2-1; D is unresolved. The CDR3 runs to 13 residues. Per germline, CDR1 MNHEY and CDR2 SVGEGT. V was pared by 6 bases and J by 4 bases, with 10 bases between. This CDR3 is CASRSDGYNEQFF. In DNA form, the CDR3 reads TGTGCCAGCAGATCGGACGGGTACAATGAGCAGTTCTTC.

This clonotype occurred many times. The chain uses TRBV7-2 and TRBJ1-2; D may be TRBD1 (5 bases). Germline CDR1 and CDR2: SGHTA and FQGNSA. V was trimmed by 5 bases and J by 8 bases, leaving 15 bases between them. This CDR3 comprises 13 residues. The CDR3 coding sequence is TGTGCCAGCAGCCCCGGGACGGCCGGCGGCTACACCTTC. This sequence encodes CASSPGTAGGYTF.

This clonotype was counted a few times. The chain carries TRBV20-1 and TRBJ2-1, with 9 bases lining up with TRBD2. Germline trimming cut 2 bases from V and 2 bases from J; bases unmatched to any gene: 16. This CDR3 spans 19 amino acids. Per germline, CDR1 DFQATT and CDR2 SNEGSKA (reference sequence). CDR3 amino acids: CSARPRSSGSLWTYNEQFF. As DNA, the CDR3 is TGCAGTGCTAGACCCCGGAGTAGCGGGAGTCTGTGGACCTACAATGAGCAGTTCTTC.

This chain connects TRBV5-1 to TRBJ2-3; 8 positions match TRBD1. V lost 2 bases to trimming and J lost 6 bases; unmatched junction nucleotides: 11. The CDR3 is made up of 16 amino acids. The germline V gene encodes CDR1 SGHRS and CDR2 YFSETQ. CDR3 sequence (DNA): TGCGCCAGCAGCTTTGCCATAGGACAGGGTGAGGATACGCAGTATTTT. Residues: CASSFAIGQGEDTQYF.

This clonotype was found a few times. The chain links TRBV12-3 or TRBV12-4 to TRBJ2-7; D possibly uses TRBD1 or TRBD2 (5 bases each). CDR3 length: 15 residues. Trimming removed 5 bases from V and 0 bases from J, with 14 bases in between. Here the CDR3 reads CASSGRDDSSYEQYF. Written as DNA, the CDR3 is TGTGCCAGCAGTGGTCGGGACGACAGCTCCTACGAGCAGTACTTC.

This clonotype was seen a few times. The genes are TRBV3-1 and TRBJ2-7; the D is unclear. Trimming took 3 bases from V and 2 from J, leaving 5 bases between them. CDR1 LGHDT and CDR2 YNNKEL come from the germline V gene (reference sequence). The CDR3 has 12 amino acids. CDR3 sequence reads: CASSQATYEQYF. DNA of the CDR3: TGTGCCAGCAGCCAGGCCACCTACGAGCAGTACTTC.

The chain employs TRBV20-1 and TRBJ1-3, with a weak D call TRBD1 (5 bases). Per the germline V gene, CDR1 is DFQATT and CDR2 is SNEGSKA (reference sequence). CDR3 size: 14 residues. The V end lost 6 bases, the J end lost 3 bases, and 15 bases lay between the germline ends. The CDR3 sequence: CSAASPGGGNTIYF. In DNA form, the CDR3 reads TGCAGTGCCGCCTCCCCGGGGGGTGGAAACACCATATATTTT.

This chain links TRBV10-3 with TRBJ2-3; tentatively, D is TRBD2 (6 bases). Germline loops: CDR1 ENHRY, CDR2 SYGVKD. The V gene lost 1 base and the J gene lost 0 bases, with 8 bases spanning the gap. The CDR3 has 15 amino acids. CDR3 protein: CAISELGTSTDTQYF. CDR3 in DNA: TGTGCCATCAGTGAGTTGGGGACTAGCACAGATACGCAGTATTTT.

This chain joins TRBV28 and TRBJ1-3; TRBD1 aligns across 10 bases. The germline V gene encodes CDR1 MDHEN and CDR2 SYDVKM. Trimming removed 5 bases from V and 0 bases from J; junction bases left unmatched: 10. CDR3 length: 18 amino acids. CDR3 protein: CASSTPGQGPHSGNTIYF. CDR3 in DNA: TGTGCCAGCAGTACACCGGGACAGGGGCCCCACTCTGGAAACACCATATATTTT.